The 23 T cell receptor beta chains presented below share a single source sample, sequenced in a study of T-cell memory formation after mild COVID-19. TCRdb independently ran MiXCR on the 5' RACE reads; one entry per CDR3 protein. In the table there are under 200,000 distinct CDR3 sequences, around 10% of which are singletons. The sample taken for sequencing was PBMCs or a T cell subset sorted from them (not recorded which). Every receptor here comes from a man younger than 30 who had mild COVID-19 (a few samples of this study predate the infection). Cell type and time point are not known.

With respect to this clonotype: One end of the junction is discordant with germline, which a read error may explain. The V gene is TRBV20-1, the J gene TRBJ2-1, with TRBD1 as a possible D gene (6 bases). The CDR3 sequence is 14 residues long. Germline V gene lookup returns CDR1 DFQATT and CDR2 SNEGSKA (reference sequence). CDR3 residues: CSAPRGSSYNEQVF. As DNA, the CDR3 is TGCAGTGCTCCGAGGGGGTCCTCCTACAATGAGCAGGTCTTC.

The V and J genes are TRBV5-1 and TRBJ1-1, with 9 bases aligning to TRBD1. Trimming removed 4 bases from V and 10 bases from J; junction bases left unmatched: 11. The CDR3 runs to 14 residues. Germline CDR1 SGHRS, CDR2 YFSETQ. CDR3 in amino acids: CASSLDLTGGTAFF. CDR3 DNA: TGCGCCAGCAGCCTGGATCTGACAGGGGGTACAGCTTTCTTT. The full variable domain, rest sourced from reference TRBV5-1 and TRBJ1-1, is KAGVTQTPRYLIKTRGQQVTLSCSPISGHRSVSWYQQTPGQGLQFLFEYFSETQRNKGNFPGRFSGRQFSNSRSEMNVSTLELGDSALYLCASSLDLTGGTAFFGQGTRLTVV.

CDR3 in DNA: TGTGCCAGCTCAGACTATAATTCACCCCTCCACTTT. Amino acids: CASSDYNSPLHF. The chain joins TRBV18 to TRBJ1-6; D not resolved. Trimming left V 5 bases short and J 3 bases short, with 2 bases between. This CDR3 region has 12 residues. Germline lookup yields CDR1 KGHSH and CDR2 LQKENI.

The chain couples TRBV5-5 to TRBJ2-2; D is unclear. Trimming removed 4 bases from V and 6 bases from J, with 28 bases in between. CDR1 SGHKS and CDR2 YYEKEE come from the germline V gene (reference sequence). CDR3 length equals 19 residues. The CDR3 loop reads CASSSTITTVSTRAGELFF. In DNA form, the CDR3 reads TGTGCCAGCAGCAGCACAATTACTACAGTCTCTACAAGGGCCGGGGAGCTGTTTTTT.

This clonotype was observed a few times. V and J are TRBV6-1 and TRBJ2-3; 8 nucleotides line up with TRBD2. CDR3 size: 13 residues. The germline V gene encodes CDR1 MNHNS and CDR2 SASEGT. V shed 3 bases and J 5 bases; nucleotides not matched to a gene: 1. The CDR3 here is CASSDGREDTQYF. CDR3 coding DNA: TGTGCCAGCAGTGACGGGAGGGAAGATACGCAGTATTTT.

V usage is TRBV7-2 and J usage is TRBJ1-2, with 7 bases matching TRBD1. V lost 6 bases to trimming and J lost 11 bases; unmatched junction nucleotides: 6. CDR1 and CDR2 from the germline V gene are SGHTA and FQGNSA. The CDR3 totals 11 residues. Written as DNA, the CDR3 is TGTGCCAGCAGACTCAGGGGGATATACACCTTC. Translation: CASRLRGIYTF.

This clonotype appeared a few times. J is TRBJ1-4 and V is TRBV20-1; D is uncertain. The CDR3 has 14 amino acids. The germline gives CDR1 DFQATT, CDR2 SNEGSKA (reference sequence). With 4 bases removed from V and 6 bases from J, the gap between germline ends came to 15 bases. The DNA of the CDR3 is TGCAGTGCTAAGATGGCCCTAATACATGAAAAACTGTTTTTT. This translates into CSAKMALIHEKLFF.

This clonotype has ten or more counts. The CDR3 sequence: CASEGGVYGYTF. In nucleotides, the CDR3 is TGTGCCAGCGAAGGGGGAGTTTATGGCTACACCTTC. This chain connects TRBV2 to TRBJ1-2; D is possibly TRBD1 (6 bases). The CDR3 runs 12 residues. V lost 8 bases to trimming and J lost 5 bases, with 12 bases between them. CDR1 and CDR2 from the germline V gene are SNHLY and FYNNEI.

This clonotype came up many times. CDR3 in amino acids: CATSLSLIGTDTQYF. In DNA, the CDR3 is TGTGCCACCAGTCTTTCGTTAATCGGCACAGATACGCAGTATTTT. The chain carries TRBV15 and TRBJ2-3; no definite D call. The CDR3 is 15 residues long. Trimming took off 6 bases at V and 1 base at J, with 14 bases between the two ends. Germline CDR1 is LNHNV and CDR2 is YYDKDF (reference sequence).

The CDR3 sequence: CASSRPGQDYGYTF. The CDR3 nucleotides are TGTGCCAGCAGCCGGCCGGGACAGGACTATGGCTACACCTTC. The chain couples TRBV7-9 to TRBJ1-2; 8 nucleotides match TRBD1. The V gene end was trimmed by 5 bases and the J gene end by 3 bases; junction bases not matched to a gene: 5. CDR3 size: 14 residues. Germline-derived CDR1 and CDR2 are SEHNR and FQNEAQ (reference sequence).

In this sample, this clonotype turned up a few times. The rearrangement uses TRBV7-2 and TRBJ2-7; D might be TRBD2 (5 bases). The CDR3 has 19 amino acids. The germline V and J ends were trimmed by 5 bases and 2 bases, with 28 bases remaining between them. Per the germline V gene, CDR1 is SGHTA and CDR2 is FQGNSA. CDR3 bases: TGTGCCAGCAGCCGACCTCGGACTCTCGAATCTCACTCCACCTACGAGCAGTACTTC. It is translated as CASSRPRTLESHSTYEQYF.

CDR3 amino acids: CASSLEFRGLQETQYF. In DNA form, the CDR3 reads TGTGCCAGCAGCTTAGAATTCCGGGGCTTACAAGAGACCCAGTACTTC. V and J are TRBV11-2 and TRBJ2-5; D assignment may be TRBD1 or TRBD2 (5 bases each). Trimming took off 0 bases at V and 2 bases at J, with 13 bases between the two ends. Germline CDR1 SGHAT, CDR2 FQNNGV. The CDR3 consists of 16 residues.

The table lists this clonotype with many counts. The V and J genes are TRBV5-1 and TRBJ2-3; 8 bases line up with TRBD1. V was pared by 5 bases and J by 1 base, with 9 bases of the junction left unmatched. CDR3 length: 16 residues. The germline gives CDR1 SGHRS, CDR2 YFSETQ. The CDR3 DNA is TGCGCCAGCAGATCACCAGGGGGCGAAGGCACAGATACGCAGTATTTT. The encoded protein is CASRSPGGEGTDTQYF. Complete variable domain (other parts from reference TRBV5-1 and TRBJ2-3): KAGVTQTPRYLIKTRGQQVTLSCSPISGHRSVSWYQQTPGQGLQFLFEYFSETQRNKGNFPGRFSGRQFSNSRSEMNVSTLELGDSALYLCASRSPGGEGTDTQYFGPGTRLTVL.

The chain has TRBV7-2 and TRBJ1-2; D unresolved. Germline V gene sequence: CDR1 SGHTA, CDR2 FQGNSA. The CDR3 is made up of 12 amino acids. V was pared by 0 bases and J by 8 bases, with 7 bases between. The CDR3 nucleotides read TGTGCCAGCAGCTTAGCGGGAAGGGGCTACACCTTC. This codes for CASSLAGRGYTF.

This clonotype was observed a handful of times. V and J are TRBV7-9 and TRBJ2-7; the D gene is possibly TRBD2 (5 bases). Germline loops: CDR1 SEHNR, CDR2 FQNEAQ (reference sequence). The CDR3 loop spans 14 amino acids. Trimming removed 3 bases at V and 0 bases at J, with 9 bases between. Written as DNA, the CDR3 is TGTGCCAGCAGCTTCGCCGGGATCTCCTACGAGCAGTACTTC. This codes for CASSFAGISYEQYF.

There are a few counts of this clonotype. The CDR3 DNA reads as TGTGCCAGCAGCCGAGGGACAGAGAACACTGAAGCTTTCTTT. Translating it yields CASSRGTENTEAFF. The chain recombines TRBV3-1 with TRBJ1-1; 7 positions match TRBD1. V lost 4 bases, J lost 1 base, and 3 bases stayed unmatched. Germline V gene data show CDR1 as LGHDT and CDR2 as YNNKEL (reference sequence). CDR3 length equals 14 residues.

This clonotype showed up many times. The gene calls are TRBV6-2 or TRBV6-3 and TRBJ2-7; unclear D gene. V dropped 2 bases and J dropped 3 bases, with 14 bases sitting between them. The V gene's germline CDR1 is MNHEY and CDR2 SVGEGT. This CDR3 region has 15 residues. The CDR3 DNA reads as TGTGCCAGCAGTTACAGTCCGGCGGCCTTCTACGAGCAGTACTTC. Its translation is CASSYSPAAFYEQYF.

This clonotype was seen only a few times. The chain joins TRBV12-3 or TRBV12-4 to TRBJ2-7, with 10 bases aligning to TRBD2. This CDR3 is 14 amino acids long. The V gene end was trimmed by 2 bases and the J gene end by 5 bases; junction bases not matched to a gene: 3. The CDR3 loop is CASSLSGGADEQYF. CDR3 in DNA: TGTGCCAGCAGTTTAAGCGGGGGGGCCGACGAGCAGTACTTC.

This clonotype was recorded a few times. The rearrangement joins TRBV10-3 to TRBJ1-6; D unresolved. Looked up from germline, CDR1 is ENHRY and CDR2 is SYGVKD. The CDR3 is made up of 13 amino acids. V gave up 4 bases and J gave up 7 bases, with 8 bases separating them. Written as DNA, the CDR3 is TGTGCCATCAGTGGGGGTTGGAATTCACCCCTCCACTTT. Translating gives CAISGGWNSPLHF.

In this sample, this clonotype turned up a few times. The V and J genes are TRBV29-1 and TRBJ2-3, with D maybe TRBD2 (6 bases). Trimming stripped 8 bases from V and 3 bases from J, with 12 bases between. The CDR3 is 12 amino acids. Germline values: CDR1 SQVTM, CDR2 ANQGSEA. The CDR3 loop is CSMGRSTDTQYF. In DNA form, the CDR3 reads TGCAGCATGGGGAGGTCTACAGATACGCAGTATTTT.

V and J are TRBV5-1 and TRBJ1-1, with TRBD1 matching over 9 bases. The V gene end was trimmed by 4 bases and the J gene end by 5 bases; junction bases not matched to a gene: 9. There are 15 residues in the CDR3. Per germline, CDR1 SGHRS and CDR2 YFSETQ. CDR3 DNA sequence: TGCGCCAGCAGCCAGGCGGGACAGGGAGGTACTGAAGCTTTCTTT. Translation: CASSQAGQGGTEAFF.

This clonotype came up a few times. The CDR3 sequence: CASSGYGGRNEQYV. In nucleotides, the CDR3 is TGTGCCAGCAGCGGATACGGGGGGCGAAACGAGCAGTACGTC. The chain is built from TRBV7-8 and TRBJ2-7, with D perhaps TRBD2 (7 bases). In germline, CDR1 is SGHVS, CDR2 FQNEAQ. The CDR3 totals 14 residues. Trimming took 5 bases from V and 5 from J, leaving 16 bases between them.

J is TRBJ1-6 and V is TRBV7-9; D is possibly TRBD1 (5 bases). The CDR3 runs to 15 residues. Germline loops: CDR1 SEHNR, CDR2 FQNEAQ (reference sequence). V gave up 1 base and J gave up 7 bases, with 11 bases separating them. The CDR3 coding sequence is TGTGCCAGCAGCTTAGGTCAGGGAATAAATTCACCCCTCCACTTT. It codes for CASSLGQGINSPLHF.